The rows below give T cell receptor beta chains drawn from one sample of a study of blood T cell repertoires in COVID-19. The data were produced by immunoSEQ multiplex PCR, yet TCRdb's version contains in-frame clones alone and is incomplete. Of 60,000 or so clones listed, approximately 82% were seen once; the top ten hold roughly 3.2%. Sequenced sample: peripheral blood. The receptor source for this set is a man in his 60s with acute or convalescent COVID-19. The CDR3 runs from the conserved cysteine through the conserved F or W. A D gene is named only where the DNA matches it firmly. Size is stated for part of the rows, as once, few or many counts, or as a class when the clone is expanded.

D gene,J gene,clone size,V gene,CDR3 protein,CDR3 DNA
.,TRBJ2-3,.,TRBV24-1,CATSDLKPPVDTQYF,TGTGCCACCAGTGATTTGAAGCCACCGGTGGATACGCAGTATTTT
TRBD2,TRBJ2-3,.,TRBV18,CASSSLAGGPPDTQYF,TGTGCCAGCTCATCCCTAGCGGGGGGGCCCCCAGATACGCAGTATTTT
.,TRBJ1-3,few,TRBV28,CASSFRQVLSGNTIYF,TGTGCCAGCAGTTTTCGGCAGGTACTCTCTGGAAACACCATATATTTT
.,TRBJ2-5,.,TRBV10-2,CASSEPSRGQETQYF,TGCGCCAGCAGTGAGCCGAGCAGGGGACAAGAGACCCAGTACTTC
.,TRBJ1-5,.,TRBV7-9,CASSPDSSNQPQHF,TGTGCCAGCAGCCCGGACAGTAGCAATCAGCCCCAGCATTTT
TRBD2,TRBJ2-5,.,TRBV5-1,CASSKLLAGVQETQYF,TGCGCCAGCAGCAAATTACTAGCGGGGGTCCAAGAGACCCAGTACTTC
.,TRBJ1-2,few,TRBV5-5,CASSLAAGDFGYTF,TGTGCCAGCAGCTTGGCCGCGGGTGATTTTGGCTACACCTTC
TRBD2,TRBJ2-5,.,TRBV7-9,CASTEGVVAGVNEPETQYF,TGTGCCAGCACCGAGGGGGTGGTAGCGGGGGTAAACGAACCGGAGACCCAGTACTTC
.,TRBJ1-5,.,TRBV19,CASSAYVGGNQPQHF,TGTGCCAGTAGTGCCTATGTAGGGGGCAATCAGCCCCAGCATTTT
TRBD1,TRBJ2-1,.,TRBV7-9,CASRRQGAHNEQFF,TGTGCCAGCAGGCGACAGGGGGCCCACAATGAGCAGTTCTTC
TRBD1,TRBJ1-6,.,TRBV25-1,CATQDRGNSPLHF,TGTGCCACTCAGGACAGGGGGAATTCACCCCTCCACTTT
.,TRBJ2-2,once,TRBV5-1,CASSLDPTNTGELFF,TGCGCCAGCAGCTTGGACCCTACGAACACCGGGGAGCTGTTTTTT
TRBD2,TRBJ2-1,.,TRBV24-1,CATSERGDHEQFF,TGTGCCACCAGTGAGCGGGGGGACCATGAGCAGTTCTTC
.,TRBJ1-2,.,TRBV5-5,CASSRTLRDTNYGYTF,TGTGCCAGCAGTCGCACGCTTCGGGACACTAACTATGGCTACACCTTC
.,TRBJ1-4,.,TRBV2,CASSVHQVVDDEKLFF,TGTGCCAGCAGTGTGCACCAGGTTGTGGATGATGAAAAACTGTTTTTT
.,TRBJ1-6,few,TRBV5-5,CASSLGPDSPLHF,TGTGCCAGCAGCTTGGGTCCAGATTCACCCCTCCACTTT
TRBD1,TRBJ2-2,.,TRBV4-1,CASSQEGTGDPGELFF,TGCGCCAGCAGCCAAGAAGGGACAGGGGACCCCGGGGAGCTGTTTTTT
.,TRBJ1-6,.,TRBV29-1,CSAEREESSYNSPLHF,TGCAGCGCCGAGAGGGAGGAAAGCTCCTATAATTCACCCCTCCACTTT
.,TRBJ2-7,.,TRBV28,CASSNVGDSYEQYF,TGTGCCAGCAGTAACGTAGGAGATTCCTACGAGCAGTACTTC
.,TRBJ2-1,.,TRBV5-6,CASSSGTLLYNEQFF,TGTGCCAGCAGCTCCGGGACTCTACTATACAATGAGCAGTTCTTC
.,TRBJ1-4,.,TRBV5-1,CASSLANRITRGNEKLFF,TGCGCCAGCAGCTTGGCCAATCGAATCACCCGGGGTAATGAAAAACTGTTTTTT
.,TRBJ1-2,.,TRBV2,CASSEPVRDYGYTF,TGTGCCAGCAGTGAACCTGTCCGAGACTATGGCTACACCTTC
TRBD2,TRBJ2-7,.,TRBV7-2,CASRGLAGFGEQYF,TGTGCCTCCCGCGGACTAGCGGGGTTTGGAGAGCAGTACTTC
.,TRBJ1-6,.,TRBV7-2,CASSLSSYNSPLHF,TGTGCCAGCAGCCTGAGCTCCTATAATTCACCCCTCCACTTT
.,TRBJ2-1,.,TRBV7-2,CASSPGAAGGTYNEQFF,TGTGCCAGCAGCCCAGGGGCGGCAGGCGGCACCTACAATGAGCAGTTCTTC
TRBD2,TRBJ2-6,.,TRBV11-2,CASSAFGGWQSGANVLTF,TGTGCCAGCAGCGCATTCGGGGGGTGGCAGTCTGGGGCCAACGTCCTGACTTTC
.,TRBJ1-5,.,TRBV7-3,CASSLSSNQPQHF,TGTGCCAGCAGCCTTTCTAGCAATCAGCCCCAGCATTTT
.,TRBJ1-1,.,TRBV4-1,CASSQGREGDTEAFF,TGCGCCAGCAGCCAAGGCAGGGAGGGGGACACTGAAGCTTTCTTT
.,TRBJ1-2,few,TRBV7-2,CASSPRGVNYGYTF,TGTGCCAGCAGTCCCAGGGGTGTTAACTATGGCTACACCTTC
.,TRBJ1-1,.,TRBV10-3,CAISVYMNTEAFF,TGTGCCATCAGTGTTTACATGAACACTGAAGCTTTCTTT
TRBD1,TRBJ1-2,.,TRBV10-3,CAISDSGGYGYTF,TGTGCCATCAGTGATTCAGGGGGCTATGGCTACACCTTC
.,TRBJ1-2,.,TRBV30,CAWSPGSVFYGYTF,TGTGCCTGGAGCCCCGGCAGCGTCTTTTATGGCTACACCTTC
.,TRBJ2-2,.,TRBV2,CASRGHPGTGELFF,TGTGCCAGCAGGGGTCACCCGGGGACCGGGGAGCTGTTTTTT
.,TRBJ2-7,few,TRBV28,CASSPLSYEQYF,TGTGCCAGCAGTCCCCTGTCTTACGAGCAGTACTTC
.,TRBJ2-6,once,TRBV15,CATSVGWGDGANVLTF,TGTGCCACCAGCGTCGGCTGGGGGGATGGGGCCAACGTCCTGACTTTC
TRBD2,TRBJ2-2,.,TRBV27,CASRAGVLGTGELFF,TGTGCCAGCAGGGCGGGGGTTCTTGGCACCGGGGAGCTGTTTTTT
.,TRBJ2-3,.,TRBV5-6,CASSLRSVSSTDTQYF,TGTGCCAGCAGCTTGCGTAGCGTGAGCAGCACAGATACGCAGTATTTT
.,TRBJ1-1,.,TRBV11-2,CASSLTGNTEAFF,TGTGCCAGCAGCTTGACAGGGAACACTGAAGCTTTCTTT
TRBD2,TRBJ2-7,.,TRBV27,CASSYPATSGIQYF,TGTGCCAGCAGCTACCCCGCTACTAGCGGGATTCAGTACTTC
.,TRBJ2-3,.,TRBV27,CASSLSGGAYTQYF,TGTGCCAGCAGTTTATCAGGGGGGGCATATACGCAGTATTTT
.,TRBJ1-1,.,TRBV6-4,CASSRGGTDTEAFF,TGTGCCAGCTCCAGGGGAGGGACGGACACTGAAGCTTTCTTT
.,TRBJ1-4,.,TRBV6-2/TRBV6-3,CASSPYGEKLFF,TGTGCCAGCAGCCCGTACGGGGAAAAACTGTTTTTT
TRBD1,TRBJ1-2,.,TRBV5-5,CASSEDRVKGYTF,TGTGCCAGCAGCGAGGACAGGGTGAAAGGCTACACCTTC
TRBD1,TRBJ1-1,.,TRBV9,CASNRGGNTEAFF,TGTGCCAGCAACAGGGGAGGGAACACTGAAGCTTTCTTT
.,TRBJ2-1,.,TRBV9,CASSPISPTSSYNEQFF,TGTGCCAGCAGTCCTATATCCCCTACTAGCTCCTACAATGAGCAGTTCTTC
.,TRBJ1-5,.,TRBV18,CASSPPGNPNQPQHF,TGTGCCAGCTCACCCCCGGGGAATCCGAATCAGCCCCAGCATTTT
TRBD1,TRBJ1-2,.,TRBV18,CASSLGQGLYGYTF,TGTGCCAGCTCCCTTGGACAGGGCCTTTATGGCTACACCTTC
TRBD1,TRBJ2-1,.,TRBV28,CASSLGTAYNEQFF,TGTGCCAGCAGTCTGGGGACAGCCTACAATGAGCAGTTCTTC